Following are 27 T cell receptor beta chains from one sample sequenced in a study of beta chain features in type 1 diabetes. Since all of the isolated RNA was reverse transcribed, expressed TCRB transcripts were what got sequenced. Sequencing used immunoSEQ multiplex PCR; TCRdb keeps in-frame clones, though not all of them. The sample yields some 150,000 clones, around a tenth seen once. The sample consisted of central memory CD4+ T cells from blood. These receptors were collected from a man between 18 and 29 years old in good health.

The chain couples TRBV7-2 to TRBJ2-2; the match to TRBD2 covers 15 bases. Germline trimming cut 4 bases from V and 6 bases from J; bases unmatched to any gene: 6. Germline-derived CDR1 and CDR2 are SGHTA and FQGNSA. This CDR3 comprises 17 residues. CDR3 amino acids: CASSSGTSGGRPGELFF. CDR3 DNA sequence: TGTGCCAGCAGCTCCGGGACTAGCGGGGGGAGGCCCGGGGAGCTGTTTTTT.

The chain combines TRBV19 with TRBJ2-5; tentatively, D is TRBD2 (5 bases). Looked up from germline, CDR1 is LNHDA and CDR2 is SQIVND (reference sequence). The CDR3 runs to 16 residues. V was trimmed by 4 bases and J by 0 bases, leaving 15 bases between them. The CDR3 nucleotides read TGTGCCAGTAGTACAGCGAGCGGAGAATACCAAGAGACCCAGTACTTC. This sequence encodes CASSTASGEYQETQYF.

This clone was seen more than once but under ten times. V usage is TRBV7-2 and J usage is TRBJ2-7, with 9 nucleotides matching TRBD2. V was clipped by 4 bases and J by 3 bases; unmatched bases: 13. The CDR3 totals 17 residues. Germline assignment: CDR1 SGHTA and CDR2 FQGNSA. The DNA for the CDR3 is TGTGCCAGCAGCTCGCGAGTGGGAGCGGGGGGTCACTACGAGCAGTACTTC. Protein: CASSSRVGAGGHYEQYF.

V is TRBV27 and J is TRBJ2-3, with a tentative D call TRBD1 (5 bases). CDR3 size: 14 residues. Deletions cut 7 bases from V and 3 bases from J, with 14 bases between. CDR1 MNHEY and CDR2 SMNVEV come from the germline V gene (reference sequence). CDR3 sequence reads: CASNAGQGTDTQYF. The DNA of the CDR3 is TGTGCCAGCAACGCAGGGCAGGGAACAGATACGCAGTATTTT.

The rearrangement uses TRBV10-3 and TRBJ1-1; TRBD1 matches 9 bases. V was pared by 4 bases and J by 5 bases, with 2 bases of the junction left unmatched. CDR1 and CDR2 (germline): ENHRY, SYGVKD. This CDR3 contains 13 residues. CDR3: CAISGDRGTEAFF. The CDR3 DNA follows: TGTGCCATCAGTGGCGACAGGGGGACTGAAGCTTTCTTT.

This clone was detected a few times. V is TRBV19 and J is TRBJ1-6, with TRBD1 matching 9 bases. The junction had 11 bases not matched to a gene; V was cut back by 5 bases and J by 9 bases. Germline V lookup: CDR1 LNHDA, CDR2 SQIVND (reference sequence). This CDR3 contains 16 residues. CDR3 protein: CASSPLRGQGSSPLHF. In nucleotides, the CDR3 is TGTGCCAGTAGTCCTCTCCGGGGACAGGGCAGTTCACCCCTCCACTTT.

The chain couples TRBV6-1 to TRBJ1-5, with a possible D match to TRBD1 (5 bases). This CDR3 has 15 residues. Deletions cut 5 bases from V and 0 bases from J, with 11 bases between. Per the germline V gene, CDR1 is MNHNS and CDR2 is SASEGT. In DNA, the CDR3 is TGTGCCAGCAGTCGACAGAATTATAGCAATCAGCCCCAGCATTTT. As protein: CASSRQNYSNQPQHF.

This clone was recorded many times. V gene TRBV29-1 combines with J gene TRBJ2-7, with 12 bases that match TRBD2. CDR3 length: 15 residues. Germline-derived CDR1 and CDR2 are SQVTM and ANQGSEA. The J segment lost 4 bases and the V segment lost 3 bases, leaving 7 bases of the junction unmatched. The CDR3 spells CSVDNGLAGKYEQYF. The DNA of the CDR3 is TGCAGCGTTGATAATGGACTAGCGGGGAAATACGAGCAGTACTTC.

This clone came up a few times. The rearrangement links TRBV7-9 to TRBJ1-1, with D perhaps matching TRBD1 (5 bases). The V gene lost 6 bases and the J gene lost 1 base, with 9 bases spanning the gap. The CDR3 runs to 13 residues. In germline, CDR1 is SEHNR, CDR2 FQNEAQ (reference sequence). The CDR3 DNA reads TGTGCCAGCAGGTCTACAGGGAACACTGAAGCTTTCTTT. It yields the protein CASRSTGNTEAFF. Complete variable domain (other parts from reference TRBV7-9 and TRBJ1-1): DTGVSQNPRHKITKRGQNVTFRCDPISEHNRLYWYRQTLGQGPEFLTYFQNEAQLEKSRLLSDRFSAERPKGSFSTLEIQRTEQGDSAMYLCASRSTGNTEAFFGQGTRLTVV.

The J gene is TRBJ2-2, the V gene TRBV9; D ambiguous. Trimming took off 2 bases at V and 2 bases at J, with 10 bases between the two ends. The CDR3 extends over 15 amino acids. The germline CDR1 and CDR2 sequences are SGDLS and YYNGEE. In nucleotides, the CDR3 is TGTGCCAGCAGCGTCGGTCTATATAACACCGGGGAGCTGTTTTTT. This gives the protein CASSVGLYNTGELFF. The full variable domain, its missing parts supplied by reference TRBV9 and TRBJ2-2, is DSGVTQTPKHLITATGQRVTLRCSPRSGDLSVYWYQQSLDQGLQFLIQYYNGEERAKGNILERFSAQQFPDLHSELNLSSLELGDSALYFCASSVGLYNTGELFFGEGSRLTVL.

The chain employs TRBV7-8 and TRBJ2-7; a weak D match, TRBD2 (6 bases). Between the trimmed V and J ends, which lost 5 bases and 0 bases, there was a span of 14 bases. The germline CDR1 and CDR2 sequences are SGHVS and FQNEAQ. CDR3 length: 15 amino acids. The CDR3 region has the DNA TGTGCCAGCAGCACCTGGGGAGGCATCTCCTACGAGCAGTACTTC. It translates to CASSTWGGISYEQYF.

V is TRBV5-1 and J is TRBJ2-1; 14 nucleotides match TRBD2. Germline lookup yields CDR1 SGHRS and CDR2 YFSETQ. V shed 4 bases, J shed 8 bases, and the junction held 5 bases outside the gene matches. This CDR3 region has 15 residues. The chain's CDR3 is CASSPGLAGVDEQFF. CDR3 DNA: TGCGCCAGCAGCCCGGGACTAGCGGGGGTCGATGAGCAGTTCTTC.

The chain couples TRBV11-3 to TRBJ2-1; TRBD2 is a possible D gene (6 bases). The CDR3 is 13 amino acids. Germline CDR1 SGHNT, CDR2 YENEEA. Trimming removed 5 bases from V and 5 bases from J, with 10 bases in between. CDR3: CASSIAVDNEQFF. In nucleotides, the CDR3 is TGTGCCAGCAGCATAGCGGTCGACAATGAGCAGTTCTTC. The whole variable domain, remainder taken from reference TRBV11-3 and TRBJ2-1, is EAGVVQSPRYKIIEKKQPVAFWCNPISGHNTLYWYLQNLGQGPELLIRYENEEAVDDSQLPKDRFSAERLKGVDSTLKIQPAELGDSAVYLCASSIAVDNEQFFGPGTRLTVL.

The chain employs TRBV27 and TRBJ1-3; the match to TRBD1 covers 7 bases. V lost 6 bases and J lost 6; bases outside the gene matches: 5. Germline assignment: CDR1 MNHEY and CDR2 SMNVEV (reference sequence). This CDR3 has 13 residues. The CDR3 reads CASSTGAVNTIYF. DNA for the CDR3: TGTGCCAGCAGCACAGGGGCCGTAAACACCATATATTTT.

A few counts support this clone. This rearrangement joins TRBV16 to TRBJ1-2, with 11 bases identical to TRBD1. The CDR3 runs to 14 residues. Trimming cost V 4 bases and J 8 bases; bases outside gene matches: 6. CDR1 and CDR2 from the germline V gene are KGHSY and FQNENV. CDR3 amino acids: CASSLGTGGFGYTF. DNA for the CDR3: TGTGCCAGCAGCCTTGGGACAGGGGGGTTCGGCTACACCTTC.

This clone has more than one count but fewer than ten. The chain recombines TRBV6-5 with TRBJ2-5; 8 nucleotides agree with TRBD1. V dropped 5 bases and J dropped 1; count of bases not matched to a gene: 6. The germline CDR1 and CDR2 sequences are MNHEY and SVGAGI. The CDR3 sequence is 15 residues long. CDR3 sequence: CASSQMQGAQETQYF. For the CDR3, the DNA is TGTGCCAGCAGTCAAATGCAGGGGGCCCAAGAGACCCAGTACTTC.

The V gene is TRBV4-3, the J gene TRBJ2-5, with TRBD1 matching over 7 bases. Germline trimming cut 1 base from V and 3 bases from J; bases unmatched to any gene: 5. The CDR3 consists of 15 residues. Germline-derived CDR1 and CDR2 are LGHNA and YSLEER. Here the CDR3 DNA reads TGCGCCAGCAGCCAAGCCGGGACAGAGAAAGAGACCCAGTACTTC. The encoded protein is CASSQAGTEKETQYF.

This clone has a handful of counts. The rearrangement links TRBV4-2 to TRBJ2-7, with TRBD1 as a possible D gene (5 bases). This CDR3 spans 16 amino acids. Trimming took 2 bases from V and 0 from J, leaving 14 bases between them. Germline V gene data show CDR1 as LGHNA and CDR2 as YNFKEQ. The CDR3 loop reads CASSQQDSESSYEQYF. DNA for the CDR3: TGTGCCAGCAGCCAACAAGACAGCGAAAGCTCCTACGAGCAGTACTTC.

This clone was found a few times. V gene TRBV5-1 combines with J gene TRBJ1-4, with a possible D match to TRBD1 (5 bases). The germline V and J ends were trimmed by 0 bases and 7 bases, with 13 bases remaining between them. CDR3 size: 15 residues. Germline-derived CDR1 and CDR2 are SGHRS and YFSETQ. CDR3 protein: CASSLEARVGEKLFF. CDR3 in DNA: TGCGCCAGCAGCTTGGAGGCCAGGGTGGGTGAAAAACTGTTTTTT.

There are a few counts of this clone. J is TRBJ1-1 and V is TRBV4-2, with D possibly being TRBD1 (6 bases). There are 16 residues in the CDR3. The V gene's germline CDR1 is LGHNA and CDR2 YNFKEQ. V was trimmed by 0 bases and J by 0 bases, leaving 11 bases between them. The CDR3 DNA follows: TGTGCCAGCAGCCAAGACACTGACAGGATGAACACTGAAGCTTTCTTT. Residues: CASSQDTDRMNTEAFF.

The rearrangement uses TRBV4-3 and TRBJ2-1, with TRBD1 as a possible D gene (5 bases). Germline V CDR1 and CDR2: LGHNA, YSLEER. V was cut by 0 bases and J by 0 bases, with 12 bases left in between. The CDR3 runs to 17 residues. Here the CDR3 DNA reads TGCGCCAGCAGCCAAGATCACAGGCTGGGCTCCTACAATGAGCAGTTCTTC. It translates to CASSQDHRLGSYNEQFF.

The chain joins TRBV7-3 to TRBJ2-6; 8 bases are a match to TRBD1. Per the germline V gene, CDR1 is SGHTA and CDR2 is FQGTGA. The CDR3 runs 17 residues. V shed 2 bases and J 0 bases; nucleotides not matched to a gene: 3. CDR3 sequence (DNA): TGTGCCAGCAGCTTAGGCACAGGGGGCTCTGGGGCCAACGTCCTGACTTTC. Translated, it gives CASSLGTGGSGANVLTF.

In its sample, this clone was seen a few times. The gene calls are TRBV7-3 and TRBJ2-2; D ambiguous. V shed 3 bases and J shed 4 bases, with 6 bases lying between them. The germline gives CDR1 SGHTA, CDR2 FQGTGA. This CDR3 has 13 residues. The CDR3 nucleotides are TGTGCCAGCAGCTTGTCAGGCACCGGGGAGCTGTTTTTT. It codes for CASSLSGTGELFF.

The J gene is TRBJ2-7, the V gene TRBV5-1, with 8 positions matching TRBD2. Germline loops: CDR1 SGHRS, CDR2 YFSETQ. CDR3 length: 14 amino acids. Trimming at V came to 5 bases and at J to 2 bases, leaving 6 bases not matched to a gene. The CDR3 region has the DNA TGCGCCAGCAGGGCGGTAGCGGGGACCTACGAGCAGTACTTC. The encoded protein is CASRAVAGTYEQYF.

There are a few counts of this clone. The chain carries TRBV14 and TRBJ1-2, with 7 positions matching TRBD1. The CDR3 spans 12 residues. Trimming removed 6 bases from V and 3 bases from J; junction bases left unmatched: 1. CDR1 is SGHDN and CDR2 is FVKESK in the germline V gene. CDR3 amino acids: CASSTGDYGYTF. The CDR3, as DNA: TGTGCCAGCAGTACAGGGGACTATGGCTACACCTTC.

This clone was found many times. The J gene is TRBJ2-7, the V gene TRBV2; possibly TRBD2 for D (5 bases). V lost 3 bases to trimming and J lost 6 bases, with 9 bases between them. Germline assignment: CDR1 SNHLY and CDR2 FYNNEI. The CDR3 spans 12 residues. CDR3 DNA: TGTGCCAGCAGTGACGAGGCGGGCGAGCAGTACTTC. Amino acid sequence: CASSDEAGEQYF. The variable domain in full, completed from reference TRBV2 and TRBJ2-7, reads EPEVTQTPSHQVTQMGQEVILRCVPISNHLYFYWYRQILGQKVEFLVSFYNNEISEKSEIFDDQFSVERPDGSNFTLKIRSTKLEDSAMYFCASSDEAGEQYFGPGTRLTVT.

Many counts were recorded for this clone. DNA of the CDR3: TGTGCCAGCAGACGACTACTGAGCACAGATACGCAGTATTTT. The encoded protein is CASRRLLSTDTQYF. This chain connects TRBV7-9 to TRBJ2-3; possibly TRBD2 for D (5 bases). Per the germline V gene, CDR1 is SEHNR and CDR2 is FQNEAQ (reference sequence). This CDR3 contains 14 residues. V lost 6 bases, J lost 0 bases, and 10 bases lay in between.